This entry describes one T cell receptor beta chain. V was pared by 4 bases and J by 1 base, with 9 bases of the junction left unmatched. This CDR3 region has 16 residues. CDR1 SGHRS and CDR2 YFSETQ come from the germline V gene. This table comes from immunoSEQ multiplex PCR, and its TCRdb copy is limited to in-frame clones, with some not included. The sample lists roughly 150,000 clones, approximately 91% occurring once. These data belong to a study of T cell responses to AZD1222 COVID-19 vaccine. This TCR came from an adult who received the AZD1222 COVID-19 vaccine. This sample comprised peripheral blood, obtained 28 days after the second AZD1222 dose. The chain links TRBV5-1 to TRBJ1-1; 8 positions match TRBD1. Here the CDR3 reads CASSTNYRGRNTEAFF. DNA of the CDR3: TGCGCCAGCAGCACAAACTACAGGGGGAGGAACACTGAAGCTTTCTTT. The full variable domain, in which reference TRBV5-1 and TRBJ1-1 provide the parts outside the CDR3, is KAGVTQTPRYLIKTRGQQVTLSCSPISGHRSVSWYQQTPGQGLQFLFEYFSETQRNKGNFPGRFSGRQFSNSRSEMNVSTLELGDSALYLCASSTNYRGRNTEAFFGQGTRLTVV.